The entry below describes one TCR beta chain. No cognate antigen has been identified for it. Base qualities are not at hand, and no much larger clone is one base apart. These data belong to a study of cytomegalovirus exposure and HLA in healthy donors (dated by TCRdb to about 2017). In the study overall: An earlier analysis of about 530 of the donors reported 276 Gb of sequence data and around 100 million unique TCR beta sequences obtained from about 200 million T cells. Every repertoire in the discovery cohort had been generated on one and the same sequencing platform. The number of donors typed differed by locus, with roughly 629-640 for A, B, C, DRB1 and DQB1, over 500 for DQA1, 600 to 610 for DPA1, and some 450 for DPB1. Of the 350 to 450 genotyped donors, 75% to 85% were placed in the genetic ancestry cluster associated with self-reported Caucasian donors. Because of strong linkage in the cohort, roughly five DR-DQ haplotypes were treated as single units for association and clustering. Genome-wide SNP genotypes for about 55% of the roughly 670 donors were used in a later genetic analysis, which treated that subset as a discovery cohort. In an earlier analysis of 587 of the donors, high-throughput TCR beta sequencing was used to judge whether each TCR beta V gene segment behaved as functional or pseudogenic. In a later analysis, previously published TCR beta repertoires from 550 to 700 donors were re-analyzed and high-resolution HLA genotyping was added so that TCR occurrence patterns could be studied. The study used immunosequencing to profile the T cell repertoires of hundreds of subjects and linked those repertoires to cytomegalovirus serostatus. Rather than using new phenotypic data, the later analysis identified candidate immune exposures from TCR beta sequences and from how often those sequences occurred across donors. An early release covering roughly 640 HLA-typed donors comprised 250 to 350 gigabases of sequencing data and tens of millions of unique TCR sequences. The study was designed to test whether signatures of past pathogen exposure could be identified by cataloging public T cell receptors. Among some 410 genotyped donors of the cohort, an average of roughly 240,000 unique TCR beta nucleotide sequences were sequenced per donor, about a sixth of them non-productive. In addition to the first cohort of several hundred subjects, a separate validation cohort of about 120 different subjects was used. Donor age, sex, ethnicity and CMV serostatus were compiled alongside the repertoire data. Both class I and class II loci were covered by HLA typing, at four-digit resolution. To predict cytomegalovirus infection status, the study combined high-throughput TCR immunosequencing, statistical association of individual TCRs with disease status, and machine learning. What the work shows at the level of the full study, not this receptor alone: The classifier was reported to diagnose cytomegalovirus status with high specificity and sensitivity in both the original cohort and the validation cohort. Because counts were too low, more than 15 rarely observed V segments, including chromosome 9 orphons, were excluded from the earlier analysis of some 590 of the donors. A later analysis found that most CMV-associated TCR beta chains appeared HLA-restricted, with HLA associations seemingly driven largely by CMV exposure. A later genetic analysis reported fewer N-insertions in productive TCRs among donors in an Asian-associated ancestry cluster than the approximately 670-donor mean. The presence/absence analyses assumed that sequencing depth was roughly uniform across donors, and that assumption may not be true. This cohort had only TCR beta chains sequenced, and the lack of alpha or paired-chain data limited which features could be detected. According to a later analysis, TCR association rates differed among HLA loci, with DRB1 alleles showing the most associated TCRs and HLA-C alleles showing the fewest. At a false discovery rate of 0.05, a later analysis linked some 18,000 TCR beta sequences to specific HLA alleles. Because the 87-base-pair reads could not distinguish some IMGT-functional V segments, including TRBV6-2 and TRBV6-3, those segments were excluded. It was suggested by the authors that the approach could potentially be generalized to other disease states and immunological phenotypes. A cluster of highly shared sequence variants was judged likely to be a technical artifact of the sequencing pipeline. A further reported finding was that TCR beta sequences accurately predicted the HLA-A and HLA-B alleles for most subjects in the first cohort. In a later analysis, several top co-occurrence clusters were reported to appear linked to parvovirus B19, influenza, CMV and Epstein-Barr virus. Linkage disequilibrium might explain the correlated functional status among segregating V segments, but an unknown experimental factor could not be excluded. While some public TCRs were present in many individuals, most TCR sequences turned up only very rarely across donors. CMV serostatus was the only immune exposure information available for the cohort. A total of roughly 160 TCR beta chains were listed by the study as associated with cytomegalovirus. In a later analysis, HLA-associated TCR beta chains were found to be more clonally expanded and to have lower generation probabilities than equally common non-associated chains. Because some donors lacked HLA typing at each locus, the association tests relied only on the typed subset. When HLA alleles, especially DR and DQ, strongly co-occurred, TCR associations were difficult to assign to individual alleles. In vitro tests confirmed that a few of the cytomegalovirus-associated TCR beta chains recognize cytomegalovirus antigens. In an earlier analysis of around 600 of the donors, most TCR beta V segments were observed in productive rearrangements about 87% or about 30% of the time, broadly matching IMGT annotations. A later genetic analysis associated a missense DCLRE1C variant with V-gene and J-gene trimming of TCR beta chains, and an independent cohort replicated the association.

For CDR1 and CDR2, the germline V gene (reference sequence) lists SGHKS and YYEKEE. V sheds 3 bases and J sheds 8 bases, leaving 8 bases between their ends. From the cysteine through the phenylalanine, the CDR3 covers 12 amino acids. Just the 36-base CDR3 DNA is kept, in frame starting at base 1. The receptor library was made with the immunoSEQ multiplex PCR assay. The multiplex PCR relied on a mix of 60 forward primers for TCR Vbeta segments and 13 reverse primers for TCR Jbeta segments. Amplification of the CDR3 region of rearranged TCR beta genes was performed with a multiplex PCR assay on genomic DNA. The amplified TCR beta libraries were sequenced on the Illumina HiSeq System as 87-base-pair reads. Under the source paper's analysis protocol: In a later analysis, tens of millions of unique TCR beta chains were counted across the 500 to 850 repertoires, and roughly 10 million of these chains were shared by at least two donors. Raw reads were error-corrected and collapsed into unique sequences with a nearest-neighbor algorithm that merged closely related sequences to remove PCR and sequencing errors. CDR3 sequences were aligned to IMGT reference sequences to assign V, D and J gene segments. Each retained sequence needed at least a six-nucleotide match to both a V gene segment and a J gene segment. A rearrangement was called productive if the CDR3 had no stop codons and remained in frame with V and J, and every other rearrangement was called non-productive. Following IMGT convention, CDR3 was defined as the stretch from the second conserved V-encoded cysteine up to the conserved J-encoded phenylalanine. The earlier analysis of 550 to 650 of the donors excluded any sequence lacking an unambiguous match to a single V gene segment. In an earlier analysis of 587 of the donors, V segments were called functional above 56.7% productive rearrangements and were called segregating when the between-donor standard deviation exceeded 5%. A statistical classification framework was built to diagnose cytomegalovirus status from the catalog of TCR beta chain sequences. A later analysis assigned V and J genes by comparing TCR nucleotide sequences with IMGT/GENE-DB human TR gene sequences. Using the TCRdist pipeline, a later analysis assigned CDR3 sequences along with most-parsimonious VDJ recombination scenarios. A later analysis defined each TCR beta chain by its CDR3 amino acid sequence plus V-gene family, and excluded reads lacking a unique V-gene family. To address suspected cross-contamination and a sequencing artifact, a later analysis removed several hundred highly shared, low-generation-probability nucleotide sequences. In a later analysis, a clonal expansion index for each public chain was calculated from normalized within-repertoire ranks of inferred template counts. In a later analysis, generation probabilities were computed using a VDJ recombination model fitted to out-of-frame rearrangements, and the results were checked against IGoR. A later analysis scored TCR-TCR, TCR-HLA and TCR-CMV co-occurrence with hypergeometric tests, applying a repertoire-size bias correction to TCR pairs. To estimate false discovery rates, a later analysis permuted the HLA or CMV assignments 20 times. A later analysis grouped co-occurring TCRs with DBSCAN, adding TCRdist sequence similarity when clustering within HLA-allele-positive subsets. Repertoires with fewer than 30,000 or more than 120,000 public chains were left out of co-occurrence clustering, as were about 5 repertoires with anomalous nucleotide sharing. The table was pulled from immuneACCESS by TCRdb, which kept in-frame rearrangements only. Such tables lose some clones; where checked, under half of the loss comes from unresolved V genes, and the rest has no known cause. The V and J calls and clone size are taken from that table; D and trimming were inferred from the DNA. The sample has about 99,000 clones on record, around 60% of them singletons. Approximately 3.5% of the sample is held by the ten biggest clonotypes.

The cohort comprised around 700 healthy bone marrow donors. At the time of sampling, every cohort member was nominally healthy, though immune exposures that went unrecorded were likely present. The donor was CMV seronegative and was included in the group of over 300 seronegative cohort members. Every donor gave a peripheral blood sample, and the peripheral blood mononuclear cells from that sample were used for TCR beta sequencing. Genomic DNA extraction from the blood cell samples was performed with the Qiagen DNeasy Blood Extraction Kit. In this chain, TRBV5-5 is recombined with TRBJ1-4, with no confident D gene call. The clonotype was recovered from a woman aged 45-60 years in good health and CMV-seronegative. The sequenced sample was PBMCs. In nucleotides, the sequence is TGTGCCAGCAGCTCCGTCGGGGAAAAACTGTTTTTT. The encoded protein is CASSSVGEKLFF.